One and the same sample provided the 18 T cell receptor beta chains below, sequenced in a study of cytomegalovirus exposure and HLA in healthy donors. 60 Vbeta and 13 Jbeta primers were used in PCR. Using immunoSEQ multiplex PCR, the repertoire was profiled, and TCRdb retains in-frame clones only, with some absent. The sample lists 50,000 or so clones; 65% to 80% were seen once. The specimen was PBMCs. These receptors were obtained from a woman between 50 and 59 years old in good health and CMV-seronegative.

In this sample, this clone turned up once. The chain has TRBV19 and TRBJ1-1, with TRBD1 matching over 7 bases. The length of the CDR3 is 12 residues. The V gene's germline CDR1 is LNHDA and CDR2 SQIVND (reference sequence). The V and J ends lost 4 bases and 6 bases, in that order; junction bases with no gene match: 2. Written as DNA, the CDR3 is TGTGCCAGTAGTACCACAGGGGCTGAAGCTTTCTTT. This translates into CASSTTGAEAFF.

The CDR3 region is CASRPRTGEVYGYTF. In DNA, the CDR3 is TGTGCCAGCAGGCCCAGGACAGGAGAGGTCTATGGCTACACCTTC. V gene TRBV6-1 combines with J gene TRBJ1-2; 7 bases line up with TRBD1. The CDR3 has 15 residues. The trim removed 6 bases at V and 4 bases at J, leaving 11 bases unmatched. The germline V gene encodes CDR1 MNHNS and CDR2 SASEGT.

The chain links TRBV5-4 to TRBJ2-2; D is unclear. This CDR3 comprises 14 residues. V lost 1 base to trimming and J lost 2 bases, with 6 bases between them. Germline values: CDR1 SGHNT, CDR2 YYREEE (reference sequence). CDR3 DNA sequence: TGTGCCAGCAGCTTGTACTCCAACACCGGGGAGCTGTTTTTT. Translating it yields CASSLYSNTGELFF.

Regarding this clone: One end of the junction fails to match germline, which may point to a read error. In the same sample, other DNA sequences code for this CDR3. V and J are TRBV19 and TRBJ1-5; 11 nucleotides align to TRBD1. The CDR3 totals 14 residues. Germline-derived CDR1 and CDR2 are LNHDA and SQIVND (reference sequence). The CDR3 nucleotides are TGTGCCAGTAGTGGGACAGGGGGAATTCAGCCCCAGCACTTT. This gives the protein CASSGTGGIQPQHF.

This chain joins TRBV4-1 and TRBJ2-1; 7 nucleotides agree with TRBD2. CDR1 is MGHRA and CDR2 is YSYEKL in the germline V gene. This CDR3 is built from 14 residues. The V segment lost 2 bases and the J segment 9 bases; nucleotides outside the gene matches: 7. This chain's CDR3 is CASSQLETSSEQFF. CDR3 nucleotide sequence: TGCGCCAGCAGCCAATTAGAGACTAGCAGTGAGCAGTTCTTC.

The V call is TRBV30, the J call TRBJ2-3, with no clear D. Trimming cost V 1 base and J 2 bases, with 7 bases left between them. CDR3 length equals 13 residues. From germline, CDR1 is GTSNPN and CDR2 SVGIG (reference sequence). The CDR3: CAWSATFTDTQYF. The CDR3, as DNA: TGTGCCTGGAGTGCGACATTCACAGATACGCAGTATTTT.

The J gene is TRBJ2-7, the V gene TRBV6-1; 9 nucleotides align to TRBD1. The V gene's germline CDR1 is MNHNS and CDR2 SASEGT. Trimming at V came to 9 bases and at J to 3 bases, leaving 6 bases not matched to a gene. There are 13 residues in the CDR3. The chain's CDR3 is CASLSGQGYEQYF. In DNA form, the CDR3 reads TGTGCCAGTCTTTCGGGACAGGGCTACGAGCAGTACTTC.

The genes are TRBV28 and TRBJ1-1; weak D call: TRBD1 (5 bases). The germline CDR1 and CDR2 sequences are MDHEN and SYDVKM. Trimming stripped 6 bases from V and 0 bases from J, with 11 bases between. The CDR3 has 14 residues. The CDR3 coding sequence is TGTGCCAGCAGACTGGGGCAGATGAACACTGAAGCTTTCTTT. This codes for CASRLGQMNTEAFF.

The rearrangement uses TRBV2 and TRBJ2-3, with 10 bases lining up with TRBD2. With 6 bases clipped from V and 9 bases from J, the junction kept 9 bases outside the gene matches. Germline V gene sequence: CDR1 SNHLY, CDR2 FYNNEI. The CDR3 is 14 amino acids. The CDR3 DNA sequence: TGTGCCAGCAGGGCTAGCGGGGGACCGGTAACGCAGTATTTT. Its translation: CASRASGGPVTQYF.

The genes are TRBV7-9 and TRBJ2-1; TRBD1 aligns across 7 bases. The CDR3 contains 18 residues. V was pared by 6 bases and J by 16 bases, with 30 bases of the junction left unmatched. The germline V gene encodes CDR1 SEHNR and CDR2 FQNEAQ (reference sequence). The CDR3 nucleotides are TGTGCCAGCAGTACCCCCGACAGGGCAGGGCCTGCCACGCTCCTTAACTTCTTC. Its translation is CASSTPDRAGPATLLNFF. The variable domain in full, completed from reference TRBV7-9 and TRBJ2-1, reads DTGVSQNPRHKITKRGQNVTFRCDPISEHNRLYWYRQTLGQGPEFLTYFQNEAQLEKSRLLSDRFSAERPKGSFSTLEIQRTEQGDSAMYLCASSTPDRAGPATLLNFFGPGTRLTVL.

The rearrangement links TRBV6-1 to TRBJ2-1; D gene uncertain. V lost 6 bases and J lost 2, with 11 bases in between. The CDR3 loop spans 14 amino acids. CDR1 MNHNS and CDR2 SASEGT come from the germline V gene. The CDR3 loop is CASSLPTTYNEQFF. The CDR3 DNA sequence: TGTGCCAGCAGCCTCCCCACTACCTACAATGAGCAGTTCTTC.

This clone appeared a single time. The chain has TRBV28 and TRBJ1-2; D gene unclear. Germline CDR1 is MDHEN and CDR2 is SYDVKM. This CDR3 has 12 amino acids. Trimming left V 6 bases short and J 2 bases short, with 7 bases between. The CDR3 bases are TGTGCCAGCAGGGGCTTAAACTATGGCTACACCTTC. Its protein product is CASRGLNYGYTF.

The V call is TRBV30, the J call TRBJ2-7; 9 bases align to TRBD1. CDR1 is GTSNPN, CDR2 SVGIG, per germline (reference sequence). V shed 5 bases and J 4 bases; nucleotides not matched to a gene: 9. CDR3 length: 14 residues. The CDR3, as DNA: TGTGCCTGGCACAACAGGGGGCGAGGATACGAGCAGTACTTC. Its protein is CAWHNRGRGYEQYF.

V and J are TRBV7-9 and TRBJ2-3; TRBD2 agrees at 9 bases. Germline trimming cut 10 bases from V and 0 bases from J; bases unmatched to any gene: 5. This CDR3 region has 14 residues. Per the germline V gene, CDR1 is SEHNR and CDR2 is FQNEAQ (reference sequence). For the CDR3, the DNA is TGTGCCACAAGCGGGACTAGCAGCACAGATACGCAGTATTTT. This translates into CATSGTSSTDTQYF.

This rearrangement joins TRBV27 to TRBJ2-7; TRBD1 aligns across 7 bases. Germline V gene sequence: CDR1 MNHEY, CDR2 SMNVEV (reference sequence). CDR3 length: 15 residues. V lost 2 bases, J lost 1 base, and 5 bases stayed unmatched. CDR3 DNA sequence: TGTGCCAGCAGTTTAACCAGGGGGAAATCCTACGAGCAGTACTTC. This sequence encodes CASSLTRGKSYEQYF.

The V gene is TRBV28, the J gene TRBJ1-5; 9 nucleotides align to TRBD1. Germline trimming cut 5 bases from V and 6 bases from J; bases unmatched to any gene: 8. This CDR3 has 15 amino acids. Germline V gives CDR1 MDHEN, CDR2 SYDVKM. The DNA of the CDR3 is TGTGCCAGCAGTAGGACAGGGGAGGTTCGTCAGCCCCAGCATTTT. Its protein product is CASSRTGEVRQPQHF.

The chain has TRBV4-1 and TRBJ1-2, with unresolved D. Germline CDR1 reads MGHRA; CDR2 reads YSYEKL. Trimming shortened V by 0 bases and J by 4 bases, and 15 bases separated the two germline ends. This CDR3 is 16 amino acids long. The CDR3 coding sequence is TGCGCCAGCAGCCAAGATGCGGGGAGAGGAGGCTATGGCTACACCTTC. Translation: CASSQDAGRGGYGYTF.

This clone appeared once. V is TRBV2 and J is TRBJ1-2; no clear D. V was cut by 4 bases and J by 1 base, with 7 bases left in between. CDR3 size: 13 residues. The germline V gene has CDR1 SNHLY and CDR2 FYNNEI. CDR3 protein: CASSVEVNYGYTF. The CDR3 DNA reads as TGTGCCAGCAGTGTTGAGGTTAACTATGGCTACACCTTC.